Included here is one T cell receptor (beta chain) sequence, with context. This specimen belongs to a study of blood T cell repertoires in COVID-19. Only in-frame clones appear in the TCRdb table, and some are missing; sequencing was by immunoSEQ multiplex PCR. The data contain about 220,000 clones, 65% to 90% of them singletons. There are 13 residues in the CDR3. Trimming removed 0 bases at V and 5 bases at J, with 10 bases between. Germline loops: CDR1 SQVTM, CDR2 ANQGSEA. The J gene is TRBJ1-1, the V gene TRBV29-1; D unresolved. The sequencing sample was made of peripheral blood. The sequence derives from a woman aged 70-85 years with COVID-19, enrolled during active disease. The CDR3 loop is CSVEEVTGTEAFF. CDR3 coding DNA: TGCAGCGTTGAAGAGGTGACTGGGACTGAAGCTTTCTTT.